This TCR beta chain was obtained from a study of OX40 agonist ivuxolimab in advanced cancers. Study-wide background: While on treatment, patients had intravenous ivuxolimab at 0.01 to 10 mg/kg every 2 weeks.

To note about this clone: Antigen unknown.

Clones were read by immunoSEQ multiplex PCR, and TCRdb kept only the in-frame ones, dropping some. Found here are 65,000 to 90,000 clones, roughly nine tenths of them singletons; the top ten hold approximately 2.5%. Study results and limitations: Average numbers of expanded clones were greater in CD8+ T cells than in CD4+. Both blood CD4+ and CD8+ T cells showed clonal growth by week 6 at 0.1 to 3.0 mg/kg.

The origin of this receptor is an adult with an advanced solid tumor such as melanoma, head and neck, liver or kidney cancer. Sequenced here: CD4+ or CD8+ T cells sorted from blood, sampled in a trial of the OX40 agonist ivuxolimab.

CDR3 sequence reads: CASSSGTSGIYEQYF. CDR3 DNA sequence: TGTGCCAGCAGCTCCGGGACTAGCGGGATTTACGAGCAGTACTTC. The chain couples TRBV7-9 to TRBJ2-7; 13 bases are shared with TRBD2. CDR1 is SEHNR, CDR2 FQNEAQ, per germline (reference sequence). V shed 4 bases and J 4 bases; nucleotides not matched to a gene: 4. There are 15 residues in the CDR3.